This T cell receptor beta chain came from a study of PD-L1 blockade in urothelial cancer. Study-wide context: About 90% of the roughly 29 patients were men with bladder-origin urothelial cancer. Peripheral blood specimens exhibited a median yield of roughly 140,000 T cells.

Each PCR had synthetic TCR analog templates added to it as a spike-in. Profiled with immunoSEQ multiplex PCR; TCRdb holds only in-frame clones, not every one. The table includes 50,000 to 65,000 clones, roughly 79% detected once. Regarding time point: pretreatment peripheral blood. Germline V lookup: CDR1 SGHTA, CDR2 FQGNSA. This CDR3 region has 17 residues. V was shortened by 6 bases and J by 6 bases, with 24 bases between the two germline ends. Sample: PBMCs, taken around atezolizumab (anti-PD-L1) treatment. The receptor comes from a man aged 70-80 years with urothelial cancer. V and J are TRBV7-2 and TRBJ2-1, with D possibly being TRBD1 (9 bases). The chain's CDR3 is CASSKQGAAGAGNEQFF. The CDR3 DNA follows: TGTGCCAGCAGTAAACAGGGGGCAGCGGGAGCAGGCAATGAGCAGTTCTTC.